This T cell receptor beta chain was documented in a study of blood T cell repertoires in COVID-19. Libraries were prepared by immunoSEQ multiplex PCR; TCRdb keeps only in-frame clonotypes and omits some of them. This table holds roughly 100,000 clones, about nine tenths found once. Per the germline V gene, CDR1 is SNHLY and CDR2 is FYNNEI. CDR3 length: 12 residues. V gave up 5 bases and J gave up 3 bases, with 8 bases separating them. The chain carries TRBV2 and TRBJ2-7, with D possibly matching TRBD2 (6 bases). The sequence derives from a woman in her seventies with acute or convalescent COVID-19. Material: peripheral blood. The CDR3 sequence is CASSRRDYEQYF. CDR3 nucleotides: TGTGCCAGCAGTCGGAGGGACTACGAGCAGTACTTC.